One sample yielded the 19 T cell receptor beta chains listed below, sequenced in a study of shared clonotypes between healthy human individuals. TCRdb's table, derived via immunoSEQ multiplex PCR, lists solely in-frame clones and lacks some. The sample has 2 million or so clones; approximately 94% are singletons. As defined, naive CD8 cells were CD45RO-negative and positively selected for CCR7, with terminally differentiated effector memory CD45RA+ cells excluded. The source material was naive CD8+ T cells sorted from blood. Receptor source: a man between 18 and 35 years old in good health.

A note on this clone: This specimen includes other DNA sequences encoding the same CDR3. This chain connects TRBV7-9 to TRBJ2-7; TRBD1 matches at 7 bases. The V and J ends lost 4 bases and 5 bases, in that order; junction bases with no gene match: 5. From germline, CDR1 is SEHNR and CDR2 FQNEAQ (reference sequence). The CDR3 loop spans 13 amino acids. CDR3 sequence reads: CASSSRQGDEQYF. The CDR3, as DNA: TGTGCCAGCAGCTCCCGACAGGGTGACGAGCAGTACTTC.

This chain uses TRBV28 with TRBJ1-5; D possibly corresponds to TRBD1 (6 bases). The V gene lost 5 bases and the J gene lost 3 bases, with 17 bases spanning the gap. Germline loops: CDR1 MDHEN, CDR2 SYDVKM. The CDR3 spans 16 residues. CDR3 sequence reads: CASSPLGGTDNQPQHF. CDR3 sequence (DNA): TGTGCCAGCAGTCCACTAGGGGGGACCGACAATCAGCCCCAGCATTTT.

V usage is TRBV27 and J usage is TRBJ1-1; maybe TRBD1 (6 bases). This CDR3 is built from 14 residues. V lost 6 bases and J lost 0, with 11 bases in between. Germline-derived CDR1 and CDR2 are MNHEY and SMNVEV (reference sequence). CDR3 residues: CASSPDSMNTEAFF. CDR3 DNA sequence: TGTGCCAGCAGCCCGGACAGCATGAACACTGAAGCTTTCTTT.

The rearrangement joins TRBV7-9 to TRBJ2-7; TRBD1 matches at 7 bases. With V trimmed by 5 bases and J by 5 bases, 12 bases remained unmatched. The CDR3 is made up of 15 amino acids. CDR1 is SEHNR, CDR2 FQNEAQ, per germline (reference sequence). This chain's CDR3 is CASSPPLRGTDEQYF. In DNA form, the CDR3 reads TGTGCCAGCAGCCCACCACTTAGGGGGACAGACGAGCAGTACTTC.

The chain couples TRBV13 to TRBJ1-2; no firm D call. The germline V gene has CDR1 PRHDT and CDR2 FYEKMQ (reference sequence). The CDR3 consists of 13 residues. V shed 1 base and J shed 1 base, with 4 bases lying between them. The CDR3 reads CASSLELNYGYTF. For the CDR3, the DNA is TGTGCCAGCAGCTTAGAACTTAACTATGGCTACACCTTC.

The chain employs TRBV15 and TRBJ1-5; no clear D gene. The CDR3 is 14 amino acids. Germline V CDR1 and CDR2: LNHNV, YYDKDF (reference sequence). Trimming cost V 1 base and J 4 bases, with 8 bases left between them. CDR3 region: CATSRAPPNQPQHF. Written as DNA, the CDR3 is TGTGCCACCAGCAGAGCCCCCCCTAATCAGCCCCAGCATTTT.

This clone was recorded once. The rearrangement links TRBV30 to TRBJ2-7; maybe TRBD1 (7 bases). Germline loops: CDR1 GTSNPN, CDR2 SVGIG (reference sequence). V lost 1 base to trimming and J lost 2 bases, with 9 bases between them. This CDR3 contains 13 residues. This chain's CDR3 is CAWSGRGAYEQYF. In nucleotides, the CDR3 is TGTGCCTGGAGTGGCAGGGGGGCCTACGAGCAGTACTTC.

This clone was seen a single time. The V call is TRBV11-2, the J call TRBJ2-7; D is perhaps TRBD2 (6 bases). This CDR3 is 15 amino acids long. Germline V gene lookup returns CDR1 SGHAT and CDR2 FQNNGV. Between the trimmed V and J ends, which lost 1 base and 4 bases, there was a span of 14 bases. For the CDR3, the DNA is TGTGCCAGCAGCTTAGTCGGGGGAAGAAGTTACGAGCAGTACTTC. Translation: CASSLVGGRSYEQYF.

The V and J genes are TRBV25-1 and TRBJ2-2; 7 nucleotides align to TRBD1. From germline, CDR1 is MGHDK and CDR2 SYGVNS. CDR3 length equals 16 residues. V gave up 3 bases and J gave up 0 bases; unmatched junction bases: 4. As DNA, the CDR3 is TGTGCCAGCAGTGACTGGGACAGCTCGAACACCGGGGAGCTGTTTTTT. It is translated as CASSDWDSSNTGELFF.

The V and J genes are TRBV27 and TRBJ2-5, with D possibly matching TRBD2 (5 bases). The CDR3 consists of 14 residues. The germline V gene has CDR1 MNHEY and CDR2 SMNVEV (reference sequence). With 5 bases removed from V and 1 base from J, the gap between germline ends came to 11 bases. The CDR3 nucleotides read TGTGCCAGCAGTATTATAGGGAGCCAAGAGACCCAGTACTTC. It yields the protein CASSIIGSQETQYF.

The rearrangement uses TRBV4-1 and TRBJ2-7; the match to TRBD2 covers 7 bases. The germline V gene encodes CDR1 MGHRA and CDR2 YSYEKL. The CDR3 sequence is 15 residues long. V shed 2 bases and J 3 bases; nucleotides not matched to a gene: 7. The CDR3 sequence is CASSQWVLASYEQYF. In nucleotides, the CDR3 is TGCGCCAGCAGCCAATGGGTACTAGCGAGCTACGAGCAGTACTTC.

The chain has TRBV19 and TRBJ2-5; possible D gene TRBD2, 5 bases. Trimming removed 6 bases at V and 2 bases at J, with 10 bases between. This CDR3 contains 13 residues. In germline, CDR1 is LNHDA, CDR2 SQIVND (reference sequence). This chain's CDR3 is CASSGGFQETQYF. The DNA of the CDR3 is TGTGCCAGTAGCGGCGGGTTTCAAGAGACCCAGTACTTC.

The V gene is TRBV27, the J gene TRBJ1-2; 7 bases align to TRBD1. The junction had 5 bases not matched to a gene; V was cut back by 3 bases and J by 4 bases. Germline assignment: CDR1 MNHEY and CDR2 SMNVEV (reference sequence). The CDR3 runs 14 residues. The CDR3 region has the DNA TGTGCCAGCAGTTTGGGCAGGGGGGCCTATGGCTACACCTTC. Translation: CASSLGRGAYGYTF.

The rearrangement links TRBV9 to TRBJ1-5; a weak D match, TRBD1 (6 bases). This CDR3 spans 16 amino acids. V dropped 0 bases and J dropped 0 bases, with 10 bases sitting between them. Germline CDR1 is SGDLS and CDR2 is YYNGEE. CDR3 protein: CASSVGDTTSNQPQHF. The CDR3 nucleotides read TGTGCCAGCAGCGTAGGGGACACAACTAGCAATCAGCCCCAGCATTTT.

The genes are TRBV27 and TRBJ1-2; perhaps TRBD1 as D (5 bases). The CDR3 sequence is 12 residues long. Germline V gene sequence: CDR1 MNHEY, CDR2 SMNVEV (reference sequence). The V and J ends lost 5 bases and 4 bases respectively, with 8 bases between them. CDR3 DNA: TGTGCCAGCAGTCACGGGACCTATGGCTACACCTTC. Translating gives CASSHGTYGYTF.

The V call is TRBV5-6, the J call TRBJ1-3, with D maybe TRBD1 (6 bases). Trimming shortened V by 6 bases and J by 3 bases, and 16 bases separated the two germline ends. The CDR3 is made up of 15 amino acids. Germline values: CDR1 SGHDT, CDR2 YYEEEE. CDR3 DNA sequence: TGTGCCAGCAATCTAGAACAGGGAATTGGAAACACCATATATTTT. As protein: CASNLEQGIGNTIYF.

V is TRBV18 and J is TRBJ2-7; tentative D call: TRBD1 (6 bases). This CDR3 has 16 residues. V was clipped by 0 bases and J by 2 bases, with 14 bases between them. The V gene's germline CDR1 is KGHSH and CDR2 LQKENI. This chain's CDR3 is CASSPPPGEHPYEQYF. The CDR3, as DNA: TGTGCCAGCTCACCACCTCCAGGGGAACACCCCTACGAGCAGTACTTC.

The V call is TRBV4-1, the J call TRBJ2-3; D ambiguous. The CDR3 sequence is 16 residues long. Germline CDR1 MGHRA, CDR2 YSYEKL. The V and J ends lost 0 bases and 6 bases respectively, with 16 bases between them. The CDR3 DNA follows: TGCGCCAGCAGCCAAGAGTTCGGCAGGCCGTATGATACGCAGTATTTT. This gives the protein CASSQEFGRPYDTQYF.

The gene calls are TRBV27 and TRBJ1-1; D possibly corresponds to TRBD1 (5 bases). Deletions cut 5 bases from V and 4 bases from J, with 20 bases between. CDR1 is MNHEY, CDR2 SMNVEV, per germline (reference sequence). This CDR3 has 16 residues. CDR3 protein: CASSLVTPTVATEAFF. The DNA of the CDR3 is TGTGCCAGCAGTCTAGTAACCCCGACAGTAGCCACTGAAGCTTTCTTT.